This TCR beta chain was profiled in a study of regulatory T cells in long-lasting Graves disease. Overall study findings and caveats: Persistent disease preferred TRBV28, TRBJ1-2 and TRBJ2-5.

Arm-PCR with iRepertoire HTBI primers amplified the CDR3 regions for these TCR beta libraries. TCRdb re-derived calls from the multiplex PCR reads in MiXCR, one entry per CDR3 protein. The data contain 560,000 or so distinct CDR3 sequences, about 16% of them singletons. Time point meaning: newly diagnosed GD, antithyroid drugs for less than 3 months. Extracted RNA from PBMCs served as the source of the TCR library. V was pared by 1 base and J by 5 bases, with 24 bases between. The CDR3 extends over 19 amino acids. Looked up from germline, CDR1 is LGHDT and CDR2 is YNNKEL (reference sequence). Turning to this clonotype: The target antigen is unknown.

This sample also appeared in a second study, on T cells in Graves' hyperthyroidism and ophthalmopathy. That work contributes: When the TCR CDR3 underwent first-round RT-PCR, the HTBI primer set was used.

The rearrangement links TRBV3-1 to TRBJ1-3; D call uncertain. The sequencing here drew on peripheral blood mononuclear cells (PBMCs), taken at new diagnosis, from a patient treated with antithyroid drugs. The source is a man in his late teens or twenties with Graves disease. DNA of the CDR3: TGTGCCAGCAGCCAAGGCCGGCGGTGGACGGGGAGTAATAGAAACACCATATATTTT. This encodes CASSQGRRWTGSNRNTIYF. The full variable domain, rest sourced from reference TRBV3-1 and TRBJ1-3, is DTAVSQTPKYLVTQMGNDKSIKCEQNLGHDTMYWYKQDSKKFLKIMFSYNNKELIINETVPNRFSPKSPDKAHLNLHINSLELGDSAVYFCASSQGRRWTGSNRNTIYFGEGSWLTVV.